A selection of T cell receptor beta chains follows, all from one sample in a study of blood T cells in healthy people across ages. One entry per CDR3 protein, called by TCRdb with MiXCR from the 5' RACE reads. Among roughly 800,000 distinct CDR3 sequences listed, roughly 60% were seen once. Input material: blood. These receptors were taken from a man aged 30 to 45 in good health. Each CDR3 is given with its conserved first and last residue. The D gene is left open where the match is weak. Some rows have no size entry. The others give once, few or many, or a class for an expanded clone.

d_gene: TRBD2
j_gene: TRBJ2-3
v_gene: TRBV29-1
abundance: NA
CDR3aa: CSVQISGDADTQYF
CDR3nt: TGCAGCGTTCAAATTAGCGGGGACGCAGATACGCAGTATTTT

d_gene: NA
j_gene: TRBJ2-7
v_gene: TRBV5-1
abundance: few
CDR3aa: CASNANGQTYEQYF
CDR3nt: TGCGCCAGCAACGCTAACGGCCAGACCTACGAGCAGTACTTC

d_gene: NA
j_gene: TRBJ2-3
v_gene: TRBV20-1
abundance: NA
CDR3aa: CSATVATQYF
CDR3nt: TGCAGTGCTACGGTGGCTACGCAGTATTTT

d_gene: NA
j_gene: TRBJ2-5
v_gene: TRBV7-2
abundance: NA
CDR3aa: CASTSHGGTRYF
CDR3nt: TGTGCCAGCACCTCGCATGGGGGGACCCGGTACTTC

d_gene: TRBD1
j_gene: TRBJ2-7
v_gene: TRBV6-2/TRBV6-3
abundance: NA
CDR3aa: CASRAGQGDYEQYF
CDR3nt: TGTGCCAGCAGGGCCGGACAGGGGGACTACGAGCAGTACTTC

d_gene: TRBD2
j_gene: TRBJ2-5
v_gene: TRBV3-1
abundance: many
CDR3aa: CASTQIMGGLAGEETQYF
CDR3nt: TGTGCCAGCACCCAGATCATGGGAGGGCTAGCGGGTGAAGAGACCCAGTACTTC

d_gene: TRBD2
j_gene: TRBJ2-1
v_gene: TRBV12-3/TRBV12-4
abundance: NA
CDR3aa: CASRGLAGAAVSYNEQFF
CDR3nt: TGTGCCAGCAGGGGACTAGCGGGGGCCGCTGTCTCCTACAATGAGCAGTTCTTC

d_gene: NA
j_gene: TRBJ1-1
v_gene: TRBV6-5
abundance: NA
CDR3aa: CASREPGSGRTEAFF
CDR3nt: TGTGCCAGCAGGGAACCAGGGAGTGGGAGGACTGAAGCTTTCTTT

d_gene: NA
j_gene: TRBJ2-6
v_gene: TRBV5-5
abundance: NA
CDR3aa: CASSSRTGGANVLTF
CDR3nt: TGTGCCAGCAGCTCCCGGACCGGTGGTGCCAACGTCCTGACTTTC

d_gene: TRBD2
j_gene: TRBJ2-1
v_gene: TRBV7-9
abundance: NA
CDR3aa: CASSLGGSLRNEQFF
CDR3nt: TGTGCCAGCAGCTTAGGCGGGAGCCTCCGCAATGAGCAGTTCTTC

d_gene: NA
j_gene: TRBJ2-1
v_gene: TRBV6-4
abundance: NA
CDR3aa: CASSDPSRSYNEQFF
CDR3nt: TGTGCCAGCAGTGACCCCTCCCGCTCCTACAATGAGCAGTTCTTC

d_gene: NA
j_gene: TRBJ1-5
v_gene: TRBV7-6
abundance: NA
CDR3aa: CASSQFSGQPQHF
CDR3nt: TGTGCCAGCAGCCAATTTAGTGGCCAGCCCCAGCATTTT

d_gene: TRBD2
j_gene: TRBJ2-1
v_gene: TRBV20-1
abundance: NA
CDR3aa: CSARDVAGSYNEQFF
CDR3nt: TGCAGTGCTAGAGACGTAGCGGGATCCTACAATGAGCAGTTCTTC

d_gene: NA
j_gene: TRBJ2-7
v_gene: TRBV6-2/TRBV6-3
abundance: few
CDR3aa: CASSYGFYEQYF
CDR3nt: TGTGCCAGCAGTTACGGGTTCTACGAGCAGTACTTC

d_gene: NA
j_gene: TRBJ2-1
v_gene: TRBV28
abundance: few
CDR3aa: CASSLYDDFNEQFF
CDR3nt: TGTGCCAGCAGTTTATACGACGACTTCAATGAGCAGTTCTTC

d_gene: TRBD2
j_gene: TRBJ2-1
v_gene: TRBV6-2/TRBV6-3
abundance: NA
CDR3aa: CASSYLGTGTRKRNEQFF
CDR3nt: TGTGCCAGCAGTTACCTAGGAACCGGGACTAGAAAAAGGAATGAGCAGTTCTTC

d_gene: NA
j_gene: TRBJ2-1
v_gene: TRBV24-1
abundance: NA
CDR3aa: CATSDQNEQFF
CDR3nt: TGTGCCACCAGTGATCAGAATGAGCAGTTCTTC

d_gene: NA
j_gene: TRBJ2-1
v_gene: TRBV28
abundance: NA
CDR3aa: CASSLIHNEQFF
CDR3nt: TGTGCCAGCAGTTTGATCCACAATGAGCAGTTCTTC

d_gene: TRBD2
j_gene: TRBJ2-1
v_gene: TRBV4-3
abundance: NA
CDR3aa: CASSQVGGPGRYNEQFF
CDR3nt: TGCGCCAGCAGCCAAGTAGGTGGACCCGGGAGGTACAATGAGCAGTTCTTC

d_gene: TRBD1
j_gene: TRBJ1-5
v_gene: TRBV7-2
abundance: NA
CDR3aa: CASKGGTGYDQPQHF
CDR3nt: TGTGCCAGCAAGGGCGGGACAGGGTACGATCAGCCCCAGCATTTT

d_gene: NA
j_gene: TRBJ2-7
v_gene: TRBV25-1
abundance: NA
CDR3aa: CASTKGGGYEQYF
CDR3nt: TGTGCCAGTACCAAGGGAGGGGGTTACGAGCAGTACTTC

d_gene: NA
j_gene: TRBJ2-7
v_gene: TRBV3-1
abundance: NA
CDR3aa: CASSLRGMGAYEQYF
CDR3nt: TGTGCCAGCAGCCTGAGGGGAATGGGGGCCTACGAGCAGTACTTC

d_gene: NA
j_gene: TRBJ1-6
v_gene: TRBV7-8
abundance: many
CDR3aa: CASSLNPGPVNSPLHF
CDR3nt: TGTGCCAGCAGCTTAAACCCAGGGCCTGTTAATTCACCCCTCCACTTT

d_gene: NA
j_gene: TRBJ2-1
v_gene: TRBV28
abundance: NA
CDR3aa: CASSRIVNEQFF
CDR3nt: TGTGCCAGCAGTCGTATAGTCAATGAGCAGTTCTTC

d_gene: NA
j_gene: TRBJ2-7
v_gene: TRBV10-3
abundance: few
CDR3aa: CAISATDAYYEQYF
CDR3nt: TGTGCCATCAGTGCGACCGACGCTTACTACGAGCAGTACTTC

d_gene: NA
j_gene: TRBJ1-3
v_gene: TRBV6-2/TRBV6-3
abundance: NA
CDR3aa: CASSPRPTSDGNTIYF
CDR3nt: TGTGCCAGCAGTCCGCGACCGACATCGGATGGAAACACCATATATTTT

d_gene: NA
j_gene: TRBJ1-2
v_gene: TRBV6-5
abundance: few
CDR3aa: CASSYSRGARGYTF
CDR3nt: TGTGCCAGCAGTTACTCGAGAGGGGCTAGAGGCTACACCTTC

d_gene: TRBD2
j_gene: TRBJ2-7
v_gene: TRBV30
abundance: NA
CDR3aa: CAWSVLAGGQEQYF
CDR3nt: TGTGCCTGGAGTGTATTGGCGGGAGGGCAAGAGCAGTACTTC

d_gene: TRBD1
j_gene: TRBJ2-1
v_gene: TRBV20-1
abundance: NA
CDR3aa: CSANRDSYNEQFF
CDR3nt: TGCAGTGCTAACCGGGACAGCTACAATGAGCAGTTCTTC

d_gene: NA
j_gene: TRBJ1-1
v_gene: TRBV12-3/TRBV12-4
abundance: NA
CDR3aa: CASSSGTLNTEAFF
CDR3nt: TGTGCCAGCAGTTCCGGGACCTTGAACACTGAAGCTTTCTTT

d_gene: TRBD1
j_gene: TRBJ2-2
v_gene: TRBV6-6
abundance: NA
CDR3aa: CASSTPGQAKGGELFF
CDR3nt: TGTGCCAGCAGCACCCCGGGACAGGCAAAAGGGGGGGAGCTGTTTTTT

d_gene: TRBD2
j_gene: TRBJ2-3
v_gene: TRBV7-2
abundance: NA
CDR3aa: CASSIGTSGGLDTQYF
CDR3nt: TGTGCCAGCAGCATAGGGACTAGCGGGGGTTTGGATACGCAGTATTTT

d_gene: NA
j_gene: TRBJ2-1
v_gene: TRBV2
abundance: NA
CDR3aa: CASSREGFQFF
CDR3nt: TGTGCCAGCAGTCGAGAGGGGTTCCAGTTCTTC

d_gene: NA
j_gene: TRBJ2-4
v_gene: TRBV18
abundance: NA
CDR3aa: CASSRDSLAKNIQYF
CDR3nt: TGTGCCAGCTCACGCGACAGTTTAGCCAAAAACATTCAGTACTTC

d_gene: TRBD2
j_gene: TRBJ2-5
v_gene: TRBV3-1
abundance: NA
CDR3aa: CASRGLAGVVQETQYF
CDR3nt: TGTGCCAGCAGGGGACTAGCGGGGGTTGTCCAAGAGACCCAGTACTTC

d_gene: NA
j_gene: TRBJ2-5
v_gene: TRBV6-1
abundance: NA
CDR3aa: CASTESQRNQETQYF
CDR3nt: TGTGCCAGCACAGAAAGCCAGCGAAATCAAGAGACCCAGTACTTC

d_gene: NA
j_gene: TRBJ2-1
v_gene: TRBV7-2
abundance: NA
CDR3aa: CASSLSGSSYKEQFF
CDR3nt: TGTGCCAGCAGCTTATCCGGGAGCTCCTACAAGGAGCAGTTCTTC

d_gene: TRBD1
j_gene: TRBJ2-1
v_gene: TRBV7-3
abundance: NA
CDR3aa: CASSRGQGWNEQFF
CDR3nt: TGCGCCAGCAGCAGGGGGCAGGGTTGGAATGAGCAGTTCTTC

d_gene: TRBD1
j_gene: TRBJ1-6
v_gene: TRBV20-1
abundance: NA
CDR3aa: CSAREVTGVSPLHF
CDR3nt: TGCAGTGCTAGAGAGGTGACAGGGGTGTCACCCCTCCACTTT

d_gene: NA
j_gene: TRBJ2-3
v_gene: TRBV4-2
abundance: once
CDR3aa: CAGSARKGTDTQYF
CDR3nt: TGTGCCGGCAGCGCTAGAAAGGGAACAGATACGCAGTATTTT

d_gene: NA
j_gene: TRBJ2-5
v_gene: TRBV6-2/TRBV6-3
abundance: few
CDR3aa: CANGTQETQYF
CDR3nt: TGTGCCAACGGAACCCAAGAGACCCAGTACTTC

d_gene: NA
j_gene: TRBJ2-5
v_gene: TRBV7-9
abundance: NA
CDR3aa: CASSPPWGKQETQYF
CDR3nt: TGTGCCAGCAGCCCCCCCTGGGGTAAACAAGAGACCCAGTACTTC

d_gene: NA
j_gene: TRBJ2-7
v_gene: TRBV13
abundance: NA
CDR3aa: CASSPSQVRYEQYF
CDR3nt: TGTGCCAGCAGCCCCTCCCAAGTTAGGTACGAGCAGTACTTC

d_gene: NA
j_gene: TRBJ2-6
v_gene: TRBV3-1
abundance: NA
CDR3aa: CASSLRGGRVLIF
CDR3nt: TGTGCCAGCAGCCTACGTGGAGGCCGCGTCCTGATTTTC

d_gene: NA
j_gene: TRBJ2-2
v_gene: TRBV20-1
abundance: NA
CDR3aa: CSARDYGEGDTGELFF
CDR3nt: TGCAGTGCTAGAGATTACGGGGAAGGGGACACCGGGGAGCTGTTTTTT

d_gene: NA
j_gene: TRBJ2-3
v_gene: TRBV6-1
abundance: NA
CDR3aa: CASSDLWSRGADTQYF
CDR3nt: TGTGCCAGCAGTGATCTGTGGTCACGAGGGGCAGATACGCAGTATTTT

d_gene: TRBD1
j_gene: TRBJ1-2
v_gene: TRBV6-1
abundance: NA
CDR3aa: CASSEGDRGNLYGYTF
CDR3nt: TGTGCCAGCAGTGAAGGCGACAGGGGAAACCTTTATGGCTACACCTTC

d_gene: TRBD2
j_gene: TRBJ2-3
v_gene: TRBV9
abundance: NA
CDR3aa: CASSGSGSSTDTQYF
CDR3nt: TGTGCCAGCAGCGGTAGCGGGAGCAGCACAGATACGCAGTATTTT

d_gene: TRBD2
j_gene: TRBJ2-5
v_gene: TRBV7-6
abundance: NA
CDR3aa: CASSPLPGLEARETQYF
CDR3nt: TGTGCCAGCAGCCCCTTACCGGGACTAGAAGCCCGCGAGACCCAGTACTTC

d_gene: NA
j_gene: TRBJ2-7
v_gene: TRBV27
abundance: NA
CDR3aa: CATNRARGSYEQYF
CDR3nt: TGTGCCACCAACCGTGCCAGAGGGTCTTACGAGCAGTACTTC

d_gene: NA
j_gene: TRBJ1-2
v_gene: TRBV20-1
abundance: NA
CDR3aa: CSARHRPSLNYGYTF
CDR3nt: TGCAGTGCTAGGCACCGCCCAAGTCTTAACTATGGCTACACCTTC

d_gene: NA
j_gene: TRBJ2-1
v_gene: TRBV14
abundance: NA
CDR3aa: CASSQVGTPTNEQFF
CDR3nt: TGTGCCAGCAGCCAAGTTGGTACCCCGACGAATGAGCAGTTCTTC

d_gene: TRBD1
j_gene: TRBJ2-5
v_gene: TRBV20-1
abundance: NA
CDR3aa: CSAREDRGQRETQYF
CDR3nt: TGCAGTGCTAGAGAGGACAGGGGGCAGAGAGAGACCCAGTACTTC

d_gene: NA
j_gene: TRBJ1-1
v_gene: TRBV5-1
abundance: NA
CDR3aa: CASSFQDAREAFF
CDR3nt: TGCGCCAGCAGCTTCCAGGACGCCCGGGAGGCTTTCTTT

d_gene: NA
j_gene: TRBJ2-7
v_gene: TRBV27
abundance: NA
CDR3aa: CASSWSVTYEQYF
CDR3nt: TGTGCCAGCAGTTGGAGTGTAACCTACGAGCAGTACTTC

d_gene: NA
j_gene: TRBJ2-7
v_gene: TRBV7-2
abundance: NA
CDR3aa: CASGGSSYEQYF
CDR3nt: TGTGCCAGCGGGGGGAGCTCCTACGAGCAGTACTTC

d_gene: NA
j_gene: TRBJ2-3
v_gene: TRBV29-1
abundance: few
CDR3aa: CSVEVAGTDTQYF
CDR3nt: TGCAGCGTTGAAGTGGCAGGGACAGATACGCAGTATTTT

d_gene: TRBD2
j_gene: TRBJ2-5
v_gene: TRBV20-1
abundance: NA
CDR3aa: CSAPRRAGEETQYF
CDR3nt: TGCAGTGCTCCGCGCCGGGCGGGGGAAGAGACCCAGTACTTC

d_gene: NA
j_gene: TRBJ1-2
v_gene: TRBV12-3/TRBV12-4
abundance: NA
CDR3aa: CVSSPLVEQANYGYTF
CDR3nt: TGTGTCAGCAGCCCCCTCGTCGAGCAGGCCAACTATGGCTACACCTTC

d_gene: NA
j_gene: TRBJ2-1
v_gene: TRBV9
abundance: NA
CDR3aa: CTSSVASAPNEQFF
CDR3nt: TGTACCAGCAGCGTAGCGAGCGCACCCAATGAGCAGTTCTTC